A single sample is the source of the 9 T cell receptor beta chains below, sequenced in a study of lymphopenia after photon versus proton radiotherapy. Produced via immunoSEQ multiplex PCR; TCRdb's table is partial and in-frame only. The repertoire consists of about 30,000 clones, with approximately 87% occurring once and the leading ten covering 6.8%. The sequencing used peripheral blood, collected from a patient treated with photon-based radiotherapy. Receptors were obtained from a woman between 45 and 65 years old with pancreatic cancer.

The chain recombines TRBV5-4 with TRBJ2-7, with TRBD2 identical over 11 bases. Germline V lookup: CDR1 SGHNT, CDR2 YYREEE (reference sequence). This CDR3 has 14 amino acids. With V trimmed by 6 bases and J by 4 bases, 6 bases remained unmatched. The CDR3 bases are TGTGCCAGCACCTATAGCGGGAGGGCTTACGAGCAGTACTTC. It translates to CASTYSGRAYEQYF.

The CDR3 DNA reads TGTGCCAGCAGTGAAAATCGCCCAGGCCTAAGCACAGATACGCAGTATTTT. This encodes CASSENRPGLSTDTQYF. The chain is built from TRBV25-1 and TRBJ2-3; D gene ambiguous. The V gene lost 2 bases and the J gene lost 0 bases, with 15 bases spanning the gap. CDR3 length: 17 residues. Germline V gives CDR1 MGHDK, CDR2 SYGVNS.

The chain combines TRBV5-6 with TRBJ2-3; D uncertain. The CDR3 contains 15 residues. Trimming pared 0 bases from V and 8 bases from J, leaving 16 bases between. Germline V CDR1 and CDR2: SGHDT, YYEEEE. The CDR3 is CASSLDARLTGTQYF. The DNA of the CDR3 is TGTGCCAGCAGCTTGGATGCCAGACTCACGGGTACGCAGTATTTT.

The chain uses TRBV13 and TRBJ2-1, with D tentatively TRBD1 or TRBD2 (5 bases each). V was pared by 3 bases and J by 3 bases, with 9 bases between. CDR1 and CDR2 from the germline V gene are PRHDT and FYEKMQ (reference sequence). This CDR3 spans 14 amino acids. CDR3: CASSFGAVYNEQFF. Written as DNA, the CDR3 is TGTGCCAGCAGCTTCGGGGCGGTCTACAATGAGCAGTTCTTC.

The chain carries TRBV2 and TRBJ1-5; no clear D gene. The CDR3 runs to 16 residues. Germline loops: CDR1 SNHLY, CDR2 FYNNEI. Trimming shortened V by 7 bases and J by 1 base, and 17 bases separated the two germline ends. CDR3 DNA sequence: TGTGCCAGCACCTTAGTGTCGGGAAGGAGCAATCAGCCCCAGCATTTT. This codes for CASTLVSGRSNQPQHF.

This clone has only a few counts. The CDR3, as DNA: TGTGCCTGGAGTGGCAGTTGGTCTGGGGCCAACGTCCTGACTTTC. Encoded protein: CAWSGSWSGANVLTF. The chain links TRBV30 to TRBJ2-6; D uncertain. The CDR3 is made up of 15 amino acids. The V gene lost 1 base and the J gene lost 1 base, with 8 bases spanning the gap. CDR1 is GTSNPN, CDR2 SVGIG, per germline (reference sequence).

The chain is built from TRBV4-2 and TRBJ2-5, with 11 bases matching TRBD2. This CDR3 comprises 18 residues. Trimming removed 2 bases from V and 3 bases from J; junction bases left unmatched: 11. In germline, CDR1 is LGHNA, CDR2 YNFKEQ. This CDR3 is CASSQRLAGGATKETQYF. Here the CDR3 DNA reads TGTGCCAGCAGCCAAAGGCTAGCGGGAGGTGCCACGAAAGAGACCCAGTACTTC.

The chain employs TRBV28 and TRBJ2-7; 14 nucleotides align to TRBD2. The germline V gene encodes CDR1 MDHEN and CDR2 SYDVKM. V was clipped by 1 base and J by 4 bases; unmatched bases: 6. This CDR3 has 17 residues. CDR3 in DNA: TGTGCCAGCAGTTTATCGCTCGGGACTAGCGGGAGTTACGAGCAGTACTTC. Encoded protein: CASSLSLGTSGSYEQYF.

The chain recombines TRBV15 with TRBJ2-5; TRBD1 aligns across 7 bases. Germline assignment: CDR1 LNHNV and CDR2 YYDKDF (reference sequence). The CDR3 totals 15 residues. J was trimmed by 2 bases and V by 0 bases; bases with no gene match: 3. CDR3 sequence (DNA): TGTGCCACCAGCAGAGAGGGCAGGGGGCAAGAGACCCAGTACTTC. This gives the protein CATSREGRGQETQYF. Filled out from reference TRBV15 and TRBJ2-5, the complete variable domain reads DAMVIQNPRYQVTQFGKPVTLSCSQTLNHNVMYWYQQKSSQAPKLLFHYYDKDFNNEADTPDNFQSRRPNTSFCFLDIRSPGLGDTAMYLCATSREGRGQETQYFGPGTRLLVL.